Listed below are T cell receptor beta chains from one sample, sequenced in a study of cytomegalovirus exposure and HLA in healthy donors. Sequenced by immunoSEQ multiplex PCR; TCRdb stores in-frame clones only, minus some. The sample contains more than 85,000 clones, around 80% of which appear only once. The sequenced sample was PBMCs. Every receptor here comes from a male donor in good health and CMV-seropositive. CDR3s leave out the opening cysteine and the closing phenylalanine or tryptophan. The size field is filled for only some rows; it gives once, few, many or a size class.

J gene | clone size | V gene | CDR3 protein
TRBJ2-7 | NA | TRBV30 | AWSPPEGRGPPLEQY
TRBJ2-5 | NA | TRBV6-1 | ASSAGTGRVETQY
TRBJ1-2 | NA | TRBV7-8 | ASSFSTGGPRGYT
TRBJ2-7 | NA | TRBV30 | AWNGGAAYEQY
TRBJ2-2 | few | TRBV5-1 | ASSLGAPTNTGELF
TRBJ2-2 | NA | TRBV11-3 | ASSFLPGQVNTGELF
TRBJ1-5 | NA | TRBV7-2 | ASSLRGHEGNQPQH
TRBJ2-1 | few | TRBV11-3 | ASSLAGGANEQF
TRBJ2-1 | few | TRBV5-1 | ASTRSGGPDEQF
TRBJ2-3 | NA | TRBV9 | ASSVGASGGAGTQY
TRBJ2-5 | NA | TRBV7-7 | ASRGQTSGGETQY
TRBJ1-5 | few | TRBV28 | ASSLLARGGQPQH
TRBJ2-3 | few | TRBV4-2 | ASSQAAGLAGDSSTDTQY
TRBJ1-4 | NA | TRBV6-6 | ASRPPGQGDEKLF
TRBJ2-7 | NA | TRBV19 | ASSTRGGGSSYEQY
TRBJ2-3 | NA | TRBV30 | AWSRGSTDTQY
TRBJ2-2 | NA | TRBV6-1 | ASSPPGTGELF
TRBJ1-4 | NA | TRBV2 | ASNRDRDEKLF
TRBJ1-1 | NA | TRBV6-5 | ATLGAGTEAF
TRBJ2-5 | NA | TRBV30 | AFQLGTSQETQY
TRBJ1-1 | NA | TRBV6-5 | ASSTGTGGTEAF
TRBJ2-7 | NA | TRBV2 | ASRTGEGSYEQY
TRBJ1-5 | NA | TRBV10-1 | ASTLTGVYSNQPQH
TRBJ2-7 | NA | TRBV30 | AWSAQGAEQY
TRBJ2-5 | NA | TRBV4-1 | ASSQVGTLAAPSETQY
TRBJ2-5 | NA | TRBV28 | ASSSNSGGIETQY
TRBJ2-3 | NA | TRBV7-9 | ASSRDSTDTQY
TRBJ1-1 | NA | TRBV2 | ASSRGLNTEAF
TRBJ1-2 | NA | TRBV20-1 | SAGDNYGYT
TRBJ2-3 | NA | TRBV11-2 | ASSLGRGYGLGTDTQY
TRBJ1-2 | NA | TRBV25-1 | ASSEYKIEQDYGYT
TRBJ2-1 | NA | TRBV7-2 | ASNLAGGSYNEQF
TRBJ1-4 | NA | TRBV7-9 | ASSSGQGATNEKLF
TRBJ2-1 | NA | TRBV30 | AWSVLAGEDNEQF
TRBJ2-7 | NA | TRBV2 | ASSEGTDIYEQY
TRBJ2-5 | few | TRBV28 | ASSLRGIETQY
TRBJ1-5 | NA | TRBV10-3 | AISESILRGAGAFSNQPQH
TRBJ1-5 | NA | TRBV12-2 | ASRPWRGGGRQPQH
TRBJ2-7 | NA | TRBV29-1 | SVARDYEQY
TRBJ1-3 | NA | TRBV5-8 | ASSFSRDSSGNTIY
TRBJ1-4 | NA | TRBV7-9 | ASSPRGAPLKKLF
TRBJ1-5 | NA | TRBV11-2 | ASSPRGRTDQPQH
TRBJ1-6 | NA | TRBV30 | AWVTGALDSPLH
TRBJ2-2 | NA | TRBV4-2 | ASSQGYARGGSNTGELF
TRBJ1-2 | NA | TRBV7-2 | ASSLDGLGGYT
TRBJ2-2 | NA | TRBV9 | ASEDRTNTGELF
TRBJ2-7 | NA | TRBV12-5 | ASGLPLVSGDRGHYEQY
TRBJ2-5 | NA | TRBV18 | ASSLRRGSRTQY
TRBJ1-4 | NA | TRBV7-9 | ASSAQGATNEKLF
TRBJ1-1 | few | TRBV5-5 | ASSLGGWNTEAF